This TCR beta chain comes out of a study of cytomegalovirus exposure and HLA in healthy donors. Comments on this clone: Antigen: not known.

Trimming pared 0 bases from V and 3 bases from J, leaving 12 bases between. CDR3 length: 17 residues. Germline assignment: CDR1 SGHVS and CDR2 FNYEAQ. PCR employed 60 Vbeta and 13 Jbeta primers. Study processing details: Later, 80 million or so unique TCR beta chains were counted in an analysis, and roughly 10 million of them were shared. Using immunoSEQ multiplex PCR, the repertoire was profiled, and TCRdb retains in-frame clones only, with some absent. That table gives V, J and clone size, and the DNA gave D and trimming. The sample lists roughly 180,000 clones; roughly 82% were seen once. General study results and limits: Equally common other TCR beta chains were less clonally expanded than HLA-associated ones, a later analysis found. The records held CMV serostatus as the only immune exposure information.

Despite likely unrecorded immune exposures, the donors were nominally healthy at the time of sampling. The chain links TRBV7-6 to TRBJ2-6; TRBD1 might be the D (5 bases). This sequence originates from a man aged 40-55 years in good health and CMV-seronegative. The sequenced sample consisted of PBMCs. CDR3 DNA: TGTGCCAGCAGCTTAGCTGGAGAAGGGGTTGGGGCCAACGTCCTGACTTTC. Amino acids: CASSLAGEGVGANVLTF. Combining the CDR3 with reference TRBV7-6 and TRBJ2-6 gives the whole variable domain GAGVSQSPRYKVTKRGQDVALRCDPISGHVSLYWYRQALGQGPEFLTYFNYEAQQDKSGLPNDRFSAERPEGSISTLTIQRTEQRDSAMYRCASSLAGEGVGANVLTFGAGSRLTVL.